This entry is about one T cell receptor (beta chain). The cohort comprised adults aged about 18 to 100 years residing in around 25 US areas. This entry comes from a study of blood T cell repertoires in COVID-19. Between the trimmed V and J ends, which lost 6 bases and 4 bases, there was a span of 12 bases. Germline CDR1 reads SEHNR; CDR2 reads FQNEAQ (reference sequence). This CDR3 spans 14 amino acids. Per the original methods: Reference gene primers were amplified, and this amplification served to estimate nucleated cell counts. Sequenced by immunoSEQ multiplex PCR; TCRdb stores in-frame clones only, minus some. V and J calls and clone size are as listed in that table; D and trimming were resolved from the DNA. The data hold around 250,000 clones, with around 86% observed a single time.

The chain has TRBV7-9 and TRBJ2-2; tentatively, D is TRBD1 (5 bases). The clonotype was recovered from a woman in her fifties or sixties who had recovered from COVID-19. The sample was PBMCs or T cells enriched from blood (not recorded which). The CDR3 sequence: CASRIDSFTGELFF. CDR3 coding DNA: TGTGCCAGCAGGATCGACAGTTTCACCGGGGAGCTGTTTTTT.